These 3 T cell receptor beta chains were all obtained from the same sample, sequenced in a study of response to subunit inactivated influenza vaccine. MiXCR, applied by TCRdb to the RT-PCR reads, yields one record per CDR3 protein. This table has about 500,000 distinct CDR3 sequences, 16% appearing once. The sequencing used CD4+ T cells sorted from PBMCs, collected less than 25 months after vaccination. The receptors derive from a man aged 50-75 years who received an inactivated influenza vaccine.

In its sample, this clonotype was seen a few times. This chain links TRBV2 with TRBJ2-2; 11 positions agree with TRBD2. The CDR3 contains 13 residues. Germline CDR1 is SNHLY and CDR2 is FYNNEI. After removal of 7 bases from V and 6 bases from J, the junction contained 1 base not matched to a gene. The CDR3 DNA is TGTGCCAGCACTAGCGGGAGGTCCGGGGAGCTGTTTTTT. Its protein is CASTSGRSGELFF.

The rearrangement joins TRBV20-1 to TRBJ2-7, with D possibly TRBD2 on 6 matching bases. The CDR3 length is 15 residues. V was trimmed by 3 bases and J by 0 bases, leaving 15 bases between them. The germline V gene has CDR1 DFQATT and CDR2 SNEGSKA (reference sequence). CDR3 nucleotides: TGCAGTGCTAGGCCCACCCGGGGGAGCTCCTACGAGCAGTACTTC. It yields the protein CSARPTRGSSYEQYF.

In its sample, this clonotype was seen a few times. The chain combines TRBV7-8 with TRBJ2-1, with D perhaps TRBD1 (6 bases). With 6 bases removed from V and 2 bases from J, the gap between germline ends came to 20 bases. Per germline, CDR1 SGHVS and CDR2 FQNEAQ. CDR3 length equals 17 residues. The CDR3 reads CASSSQADRAAYNEQFF. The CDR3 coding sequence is TGTGCCAGCAGTTCCCAAGCGGACAGAGCTGCCTACAATGAGCAGTTCTTC.